Included here is one T cell receptor (beta chain) sequence, with context. Its antigen is currently unknown. PCR involved 60 Vbeta and 13 Jbeta primers. Only in-frame clones appear in the TCRdb table, and some are missing; sequencing was by immunoSEQ multiplex PCR. The table records 100,000 or so clones, 65% to 80% of them present only once. The data originate from a study of cytomegalovirus exposure and HLA in healthy donors. For the study at large: Earlier work reported about 110 million unique TCR beta sequences from some 170 million T cells.

Trimming shortened V by 5 bases and J by 5 bases, and 15 bases separated the two germline ends. The CDR3 sequence is 14 residues long. Germline assignment: CDR1 SGHAT and CDR2 FQNNGV. Study outcomes and limitations: Follow-up analysis found HLA locus-dependent TCR association rates, highest for DRB1 and lowest for HLA-C. Solely CMV serostatus was available to characterize immune exposure.

This sequence originates from a man in his forties or fifties in good health and CMV-seronegative. The V call is TRBV11-2, the J call TRBJ1-1; D might be TRBD1 (5 bases). The sample consisted of PBMCs. CDR3 DNA sequence: TGTGCCAGCAGCCCTTCCGGGGGGAGGACTGAAGCTTTCTTT. It encodes CASSPSGGRTEAFF.